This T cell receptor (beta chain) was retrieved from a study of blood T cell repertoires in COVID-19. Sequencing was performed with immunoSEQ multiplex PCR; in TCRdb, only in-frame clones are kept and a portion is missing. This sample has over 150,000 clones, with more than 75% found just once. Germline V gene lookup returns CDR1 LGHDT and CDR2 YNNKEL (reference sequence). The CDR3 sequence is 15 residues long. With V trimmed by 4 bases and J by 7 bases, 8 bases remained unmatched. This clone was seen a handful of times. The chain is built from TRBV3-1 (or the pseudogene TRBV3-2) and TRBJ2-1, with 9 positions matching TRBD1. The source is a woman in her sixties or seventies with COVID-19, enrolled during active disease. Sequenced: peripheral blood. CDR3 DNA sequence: TGTGCCAGCAGCCTGGGACAGGGAAGGGGGAATGAGCAGTTCTTC. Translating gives CASSLGQGRGNEQFF.